This passage covers 22 T cell receptor beta chains from one sample sequenced in a study of OX40 agonist ivuxolimab in advanced cancers. Repertoires were generated with immunoSEQ multiplex PCR, while TCRdb's copy carries only in-frame clones and drops some. Counted here are 45,000 to 65,000 clones, around 90% occurring once; the ten biggest clones make up 11%. The sample consisted of CD4+ or CD8+ T cells sorted from blood, taken in a trial of the OX40 agonist ivuxolimab. Source of these receptors: an adult with an advanced solid tumor such as melanoma, head and neck, liver or kidney cancer.

The chain has TRBV4-3 and TRBJ1-2, with TRBD1 matching 9 bases. Trimming at V came to 4 bases and at J to 4 bases, leaving 4 bases not matched to a gene. The CDR3 is 14 amino acids. Germline CDR1 reads LGHNA; CDR2 reads YSLEER. CDR3 bases: TGCGCCAGCAGCCCGGAGGACAGGGGCTATGGCTACACCTTC. This translates into CASSPEDRGYGYTF.

The rearrangement joins TRBV5-5 to TRBJ1-2; the match to TRBD1 covers 7 bases. Germline CDR1 reads SGHKS; CDR2 reads YYEKEE (reference sequence). The V gene end was trimmed by 4 bases and the J gene end by 4 bases; junction bases not matched to a gene: 7. This CDR3 is 14 amino acids long. CDR3 in DNA: TGTGCCAGCAGCGGGACGACAGGGTCCTATGGCTACACCTTC. This codes for CASSGTTGSYGYTF.

The V and J genes are TRBV4-1 and TRBJ1-5, with D possibly being TRBD1 (6 bases). Germline V gene sequence: CDR1 MGHRA, CDR2 YSYEKL. The CDR3 extends over 16 amino acids. V gave up 3 bases and J gave up 3 bases, with 15 bases separating them. The CDR3 bases are TGCGCCAGCAGCCATGGTGACGACAGGACCAATCAGCCCCAGCATTTT. It is translated as CASSHGDDRTNQPQHF.

V gene TRBV5-1 combines with J gene TRBJ1-1, with D unclear. The V end was cut by 2 bases, the J end by 4 bases, with 12 bases between. Germline assignment: CDR1 SGHRS and CDR2 YFSETQ. The CDR3 has 14 residues. The CDR3 is CASSFSELGTEAFF. The DNA for the CDR3 is TGCGCCAGCAGCTTTAGTGAGCTGGGCACTGAAGCTTTCTTT.

V and J are TRBV28 and TRBJ2-7; D not certain. This CDR3 has 12 residues. The V end was cut by 7 bases, the J end by 2 bases, with 9 bases between. Germline loops: CDR1 MDHEN, CDR2 SYDVKM. The CDR3 nucleotides are TGTGCCAGCATCGGGTTGCCCTACGAGCAGTACTTC. This translates into CASIGLPYEQYF. Filled out from reference TRBV28 and TRBJ2-7, the complete variable domain reads DVKVTQSSRYLVKRTGEKVFLECVQDMDHENMFWYRQDPGLGLRLIYFSYDVKMKEKGDIPEGYSVSREKKERFSLILESASTNQTSMYLCASIGLPYEQYFGPGTRLTVT.

There are a few counts of this clone. The chain combines TRBV4-2 with TRBJ1-1, with no clear D. V was shortened by 0 bases and J by 7 bases, with 12 bases between the two germline ends. Germline CDR1 reads LGHNA; CDR2 reads YNFKEQ. This CDR3 has 14 residues. The CDR3 sequence is CASSQDLGFIEAFF. CDR3 nucleotide sequence: TGTGCCAGCAGCCAAGATTTGGGTTTTATTGAAGCTTTCTTT.

The gene calls are TRBV19 and TRBJ2-7, with a tentative D call TRBD1 (5 bases). Germline loops: CDR1 LNHDA, CDR2 SQIVND (reference sequence). The CDR3 consists of 13 residues. Trimming removed 5 bases at V and 0 bases at J, with 8 bases between. This CDR3 is CASSGAHSYEQYF. For the CDR3, the DNA is TGTGCCAGTAGTGGGGCTCACTCCTACGAGCAGTACTTC.

The genes are TRBV19 and TRBJ2-7; no clear D gene. With 2 bases removed from V and 6 bases from J, the gap between germline ends came to 11 bases. The CDR3 sequence is 13 residues long. CDR1 is LNHDA, CDR2 SQIVND, per germline (reference sequence). The CDR3 bases are TGTGCCAGTAGTATAACAGTGGGTAGCGAGCAGTACGTC. Translated: CASSITVGSEQYV.

The rearrangement uses TRBV27 and TRBJ2-1, with D possibly TRBD1 on 6 matching bases. Per germline, CDR1 MNHEY and CDR2 SMNVEV (reference sequence). The CDR3 loop spans 12 amino acids. The V and J ends lost 5 bases and 9 bases respectively, with 11 bases between them. The CDR3 nucleotides read TGTGCCAGCAGTAAAGGGGGATCTGAGCAGTTCTTC. Its protein product is CASSKGGSEQFF.

The chain recombines TRBV28 with TRBJ1-3; 12 positions match TRBD1. V shed 2 bases, J shed 8 bases, and the junction held 4 bases outside the gene matches. The length of the CDR3 is 15 residues. Germline CDR1 MDHEN, CDR2 SYDVKM. The CDR3 loop reads CASSLVGQGAYTIYF. CDR3 in DNA: TGTGCCAGCAGTTTAGTGGGACAGGGGGCATACACCATATATTTT.

The genes are TRBV6-5 and TRBJ2-7; the D gene is possibly TRBD2 (5 bases). Between the trimmed V and J ends, which lost 6 bases and 3 bases, there was a span of 9 bases. There are 12 residues in the CDR3. Looked up from germline, CDR1 is MNHEY and CDR2 is SVGAGI. CDR3 DNA: TGTGCCAGCAGCCCTACTAGCTACGAGCAGTACTTC. As protein: CASSPTSYEQYF.

Worth noting for this clone: Mismatch with germline at one junction end may stem from a read error. This same CDR3 is encoded by further DNA sequences in the sample. The V call is TRBV6-6, the J call TRBJ2-5; D perhaps matches TRBD2 (6 bases). The CDR3 length is 14 residues. CDR1 is MNHNY and CDR2 is SVGAGI in the germline V gene (reference sequence). The CDR3 DNA reads as TGTGCCAGCAGTTGGACTATAGGCCAAGAGACCCAATACTTC. Translation gives CASSWTIGQETQYF.

As concerns this clone: Other DNA sequences of this sample code for an identical CDR3. This chain uses TRBV27 with TRBJ2-7, with D hard to call. V gave up 3 bases and J gave up 3 bases, with 6 bases separating them. Germline V gene sequence: CDR1 MNHEY, CDR2 SMNVEV (reference sequence). The CDR3 is 12 residues long. The CDR3: CASSLNGYEQYF. For the CDR3, the DNA is TGTGCCAGCAGTTTGAACGGCTACGAGCAGTACTTC.

The chain links TRBV7-8 to TRBJ1-1; D ambiguous. The CDR3 consists of 14 residues. Between the trimmed V and J ends, which lost 0 bases and 4 bases, there was a span of 9 bases. The V gene's germline CDR1 is SGHVS and CDR2 FQNEAQ. CDR3 amino acids: CASSLASRATEAFF. As DNA, the CDR3 is TGTGCCAGCAGCTTAGCAAGCCGGGCCACTGAAGCTTTCTTT. Together with reference TRBV7-8 and TRBJ1-1, the CDR3 gives the full variable domain: GAGVSQSPRYKVAKRGQDVALRCDPISGHVSLFWYQQALGQGPEFLTYFQNEAQLDKSGLPSDRFFAERPEGSVSTLKIQRTQQEDSAVYLCASSLASRATEAFFGQGTRLTVV.

The rearrangement joins TRBV28 to TRBJ1-3; D perhaps matches TRBD1 (6 bases). This CDR3 has 17 amino acids. The ends were cut back, 1 base at V and 0 bases at J, with 13 bases in the middle. Per the germline V gene, CDR1 is MDHEN and CDR2 is SYDVKM. CDR3 region: CASSLLGAVGSGNTIYF. The CDR3 coding sequence is TGTGCCAGCAGTTTATTGGGGGCTGTAGGCTCTGGAAACACCATATATTTT.

The V call is TRBV5-1, the J call TRBJ1-1, with 7 positions matching TRBD1. The junction had 9 bases not matched to a gene; V was cut back by 4 bases and J by 3 bases. Looked up from germline, CDR1 is SGHRS and CDR2 is YFSETQ. The CDR3 loop spans 15 amino acids. The CDR3 DNA reads TGCGCCAGCAGCCCCGGGGGTACAGGGGACACTGAAGCTTTCTTT. It codes for CASSPGGTGDTEAFF.

V and J are TRBV6-5 and TRBJ2-2; possible D gene TRBD2, 5 bases. This CDR3 contains 15 residues. Germline-derived CDR1 and CDR2 are MNHEY and SVGAGI. V lost 4 bases, J lost 2 bases, and 11 bases lay in between. CDR3 in amino acids: CASSSREKNTGELFF. The CDR3 DNA reads as TGTGCCAGCAGTTCTAGGGAGAAAAACACCGGGGAGCTGTTTTTT.

This rearrangement joins TRBV5-1 to TRBJ1-2; 8 bases line up with TRBD1. CDR1 SGHRS and CDR2 YFSETQ come from the germline V gene. V gave up 2 bases and J gave up 0 bases; unmatched junction bases: 3. The CDR3 is 15 residues long. CDR3 DNA sequence: TGCGCCAGCAGCTTAGGACAGGGCGCTAACTATGGCTACACCTTC. Translated, it gives CASSLGQGANYGYTF.

This chain links TRBV11-3 with TRBJ2-1; unclear D gene. Germline V gives CDR1 SGHNT, CDR2 YENEEA. Trimming stripped 1 base from V and 9 bases from J, with 4 bases between. The CDR3 totals 11 residues. CDR3 DNA sequence: TGTGCCAGCAGCTTAGCGGGTGAGCAGTTCTTC. Protein sequence: CASSLAGEQFF.

The V call is TRBV27, the J call TRBJ2-1; tentative D call: TRBD1 (6 bases). The CDR3 totals 13 residues. With 5 bases removed from V and 12 bases from J, the gap between germline ends came to 17 bases. Germline CDR1 MNHEY, CDR2 SMNVEV (reference sequence). This chain's CDR3 is CASSPPPGQWQFF. CDR3 nucleotides: TGTGCCAGCAGTCCACCCCCGGGACAATGGCAGTTCTTC.

Comment on this clone: Compared with germline, one end of the junction differs, possibly owing to a read error. The J gene is TRBJ2-2, the V gene TRBV27, with D uncertain. The germline CDR1 and CDR2 sequences are MNHEY and SMNVEV (reference sequence). The CDR3 consists of 16 residues. This CDR3 is CASSTNGRANTGELFF. The CDR3 DNA follows: TGTGCCAGCAGTACAAATGGACGGGCGAATACCGGGGAGCTGTTTTTT.

This clone was counted once. The chain uses TRBV7-8 and TRBJ1-1; D is unresolved. The CDR3 has 12 amino acids. Germline V gene sequence: CDR1 SGHVS, CDR2 FQNEAQ. Trimming pared 5 bases from V and 3 bases from J, leaving 7 bases between. The CDR3 reads CASSTQDTEAFF. CDR3 nucleotides: TGTGCCAGCAGCACCCAGGACACTGAAGCTTTCTTT.